This TCR beta chain comes out of a study of beta chain features in type 1 diabetes. Study-wide results and limits: The naive, central memory and Treg TCRB repertoires looked more alike in patients than they did in healthy donors. TCRB CDR3s from Type 1 diabetes patients were moderately but significantly shorter in all four CD4+ subsets.

Germline V gives CDR1 KGHSH, CDR2 LQKENI. Losses at the gene ends were 0 bases for V and 3 bases for J; bases not matched to a gene: 7. This CDR3 has 16 amino acids. On this clone itself: Its target is unknown.

Isolated RNA was reverse transcribed in full, so expressed TCRB transcripts were sequenced. Assay used: immunoSEQ multiplex PCR; TCRdb lists only in-frame clones, some missing. Counted here are 60,000 to 75,000 clones, approximately 50% occurring once; the ten biggest clones make up 0.7%. The sequence derives from a young man with type 1 diabetes. The sample was central memory CD4+ T cells from blood. The chain couples TRBV18 to TRBJ1-1; 7 bases fit TRBD1. The DNA of the CDR3 is TGTGCCAGCTCACCACCCGTAGGGGGCGGCTACACTGAAGCTTTCTTT. It is translated as CASSPPVGGGYTEAFF.